These 24 T cell receptor beta chains share one sample of origin, sequenced in a study of blood T cell repertoires in COVID-19. Sequencing used immunoSEQ multiplex PCR; TCRdb keeps in-frame clones, though not all of them. Of about 52,000 clones in the sample, around 86% were seen once. Sequencing was carried out using peripheral blood. These receptors originate from a man in his 70s with acute or convalescent COVID-19.

J is TRBJ2-1 and V is TRBV7-2, with 7 bases lining up with TRBD2. From germline, CDR1 is SGHTA and CDR2 FQGNSA. The V gene end was trimmed by 5 bases and the J gene end by 4 bases; junction bases not matched to a gene: 5. The CDR3 covers 14 residues. The CDR3 DNA follows: TGTGCCAGCAGCGCAAACGGGGGGTACAATGAGCAGTTCTTC. Translating gives CASSANGGYNEQFF.

The rearrangement uses TRBV7-3 and TRBJ2-1; D gene ambiguous. The germline CDR1 and CDR2 sequences are SGHTA and FQGTGA. The V end was cut by 5 bases, the J end by 10 bases, with 12 bases between. This CDR3 is 12 amino acids long. CDR3 nucleotide sequence: TGTGCCAGCAGCCAGGCTAACGGCGAGCAGTTCTTC. Translating it yields CASSQANGEQFF.

This chain connects TRBV5-1 to TRBJ1-6; 7 nucleotides align to TRBD1. The V gene end was trimmed by 2 bases and the J gene end by 8 bases; junction bases not matched to a gene: 10. Germline assignment: CDR1 SGHRS and CDR2 YFSETQ. This CDR3 has 16 residues. CDR3 loop: CASSFGGQATHSPLHF. The DNA for the CDR3 is TGCGCCAGCAGCTTTGGCGGACAGGCCACACATTCACCCCTCCACTTT.

The chain employs TRBV5-1 and TRBJ2-1; D uncertain. The germline V gene encodes CDR1 SGHRS and CDR2 YFSETQ. The ends were cut back, 4 bases at V and 6 bases at J, with 8 bases in the middle. This CDR3 is 12 amino acids long. CDR3 loop: CASSAPSNEQFF. Here the CDR3 DNA reads TGCGCCAGCAGCGCCCCTAGCAATGAGCAGTTCTTC.

The DNA of the CDR3 is TGTGCCAGTAGTATGGAGCAAAGAGGAAATCAGCCCCAGCATTTT. Its translation is CASSMEQRGNQPQHF. This chain links TRBV19 with TRBJ1-5, with unresolved D. V gave up 3 bases and J gave up 4 bases, with 13 bases separating them. This CDR3 contains 15 residues. Germline assignment: CDR1 LNHDA and CDR2 SQIVND (reference sequence).

The V and J genes are TRBV24-1 and TRBJ2-5; 8 bases line up with TRBD2. The J segment lost 1 base and the V segment lost 4 bases, leaving 4 bases of the junction unmatched. The CDR3 is made up of 15 amino acids. Germline CDR1 is KGHDR and CDR2 is SFDVKD. The CDR3 DNA follows: TGTGCCACCAGTGACCCACTAGCGGTCCAAGAGACCCAGTACTTC. Translated, it gives CATSDPLAVQETQYF.

This chain joins TRBV13 and TRBJ1-3; tentatively, D is TRBD1 (6 bases). The CDR3 covers 15 residues. Trimming left V 0 bases short and J 4 bases short, with 10 bases between. CDR1 PRHDT and CDR2 FYEKMQ come from the germline V gene (reference sequence). CDR3 sequence (DNA): TGTGCCAGCAGCTTAGGGGGGGCACGAGGAAACACCATATATTTT. Encoded protein: CASSLGGARGNTIYF.

The chain combines TRBV5-1 with TRBJ2-5, with 9 bases lining up with TRBD1. This CDR3 has 13 amino acids. Per germline, CDR1 SGHRS and CDR2 YFSETQ. J gave up 4 bases and V 3 bases, and 1 base lay outside the gene matches. The CDR3 reads CASSSTGGETQYF. Here the CDR3 DNA reads TGCGCCAGCAGCTCGACAGGGGGAGAGACCCAGTACTTC.

The chain couples TRBV6-5 to TRBJ1-6; 7 nucleotides match TRBD1. V was clipped by 6 bases and J by 6 bases; unmatched bases: 2. Germline CDR1 is MNHEY and CDR2 is SVGAGI. The CDR3 totals 13 residues. Here the CDR3 reads CASSNRGNSPLHF. The CDR3 DNA is TGTGCCAGCAGCAACAGGGGTAATTCACCCCTCCACTTT.

This clone was recorded once. This chain joins TRBV27 and TRBJ1-1; no firm D call. The ends were cut back, 4 bases at V and 3 bases at J, with 15 bases in the middle. Germline values: CDR1 MNHEY, CDR2 SMNVEV (reference sequence). The CDR3 consists of 15 residues. The CDR3 DNA reads TGTGCCAGCAGTTCCTTGGGTACCAGCGACACTGAAGCTTTCTTT. It encodes CASSSLGTSDTEAFF.

This rearrangement joins TRBV7-8 to TRBJ2-3, with 10 bases lining up with TRBD2. J was trimmed by 4 bases and V by 5 bases; bases with no gene match: 9. Germline assignment: CDR1 SGHVS and CDR2 FQNEAQ. The CDR3 consists of 16 residues. The CDR3 reads CASSEPEGLASDTQYF. For the CDR3, the DNA is TGTGCCAGCAGCGAACCAGAGGGACTAGCGTCAGATACGCAGTATTTT.

Only a few counts were recorded for this clone. The chain combines TRBV7-9 with TRBJ2-7; TRBD2 matches 12 bases. CDR1 is SEHNR, CDR2 FQNEAQ, per germline (reference sequence). With V trimmed by 5 bases and J by 2 bases, 4 bases remained unmatched. The CDR3 is made up of 15 amino acids. The CDR3 loop reads CASSTRTSGAYEQYF. In DNA, the CDR3 is TGTGCCAGCAGCACCCGGACTAGCGGGGCCTACGAGCAGTACTTC.

V gene TRBV7-6 combines with J gene TRBJ1-3; D may be TRBD1 (5 bases). Germline V gene data show CDR1 as SGHVS and CDR2 as FNYEAQ. This CDR3 comprises 16 residues. Trimming left V 5 bases short and J 0 bases short, with 14 bases between. This CDR3 reads CASSPGWGDSGNTIYF. Written as DNA, the CDR3 is TGTGCCAGCAGCCCGGGATGGGGGGACTCTGGAAACACCATATATTTT.

The chain uses TRBV10-3 and TRBJ2-5; 9 positions agree with TRBD1. The germline gives CDR1 ENHRY, CDR2 SYGVKD. The CDR3 sequence is 14 residues long. The V and J ends lost 6 bases and 4 bases, in that order; junction bases with no gene match: 6. CDR3 amino acids: CAIRPDRGGETQYF. The CDR3 region has the DNA TGTGCCATCAGACCGGACAGGGGTGGAGAGACCCAGTACTTC.

This clone occurred a few times. This sequence joins TRBV6-5 and TRBJ2-7, with 10 positions matching TRBD1. The CDR3 has 14 amino acids. V gave up 2 bases and J gave up 12 bases; unmatched junction bases: 10. Germline lookup yields CDR1 MNHEY and CDR2 SVGAGI. The CDR3 DNA reads as TGTGCCAGCAGTTACACGGGACAGGGGAACGCGTGGTACGTC. This translates into CASSYTGQGNAWYV.

The V gene is TRBV12-3 or TRBV12-4, the J gene TRBJ1-6, with TRBD1 as a possible D gene (5 bases). V dropped 3 bases and J dropped 7 bases, with 7 bases sitting between them. CDR3 length equals 13 residues. In nucleotides, the CDR3 is TGTGCCAGCAGTTTGGGGGGGAATTCACCCCTCCACTTT. Its translation is CASSLGGNSPLHF.

The rearrangement joins TRBV18 to TRBJ1-2; a possible D gene is TRBD1 (6 bases). Germline V CDR1 and CDR2: KGHSH, LQKENI. This CDR3 spans 15 amino acids. V lost 4 bases, J lost 2 bases, and 14 bases lay in between. The CDR3 is CASSLGTTENYGYTF. CDR3 in DNA: TGTGCCAGCTCACTCGGGACAACTGAGAACTATGGCTACACCTTC.

The chain has TRBV28 and TRBJ1-3, with 8 bases fitting TRBD1. V gave up 8 bases and J gave up 4 bases; unmatched junction bases: 4. Germline V gives CDR1 MDHEN, CDR2 SYDVKM. The CDR3 is 13 residues long. This CDR3 is CASLTGVGNTIYF. DNA for the CDR3: TGTGCCAGCCTGACAGGGGTCGGAAACACCATATATTTT.

The chain couples TRBV24-1 to TRBJ2-5; D is perhaps TRBD1 (6 bases). Germline loops: CDR1 KGHDR, CDR2 SFDVKD. Deletions cut 3 bases from V and 0 bases from J, with 19 bases between. This CDR3 is 18 amino acids long. The CDR3, as DNA: TGTGCCACCAGTGATCCTGTCCCTTTTGGGACAAACCAAGAGACCCAGTACTTC. It translates to CATSDPVPFGTNQETQYF.

The V gene is TRBV6-2 or TRBV6-3, the J gene TRBJ2-7; 15 positions match TRBD2. This CDR3 spans 18 amino acids. V shed 4 bases and J 0 bases; nucleotides not matched to a gene: 7. CDR1 and CDR2 (germline): MNHEY, SVGEGT. The CDR3 region has the DNA TGTGCCAGCAGTTCGGGACTAGCGGGGGGCCGGAGCTCCTACGAGCAGTACGTC. This translates into CASSSGLAGGRSSYEQYV.

The sample holds one count of this clone. Relative to the germline gene, one junction end is altered; a read error may explain this. The chain recombines TRBV2 with TRBJ1-6; maybe TRBD1 (5 bases). The CDR3 covers 12 residues. Germline V CDR1 and CDR2: SNHLY, FYNNEI. CDR3: CASSPTDRGCQF. CDR3 nucleotide sequence: TGTGCCAGCAGTCCCACGGATCGGGGGTGCCAATTT.

By frequency in the sample, this clone is medium-sized. V usage is TRBV4-3 and J usage is TRBJ2-7; 7 nucleotides line up with TRBD1. J lost 4 bases, V lost 4 bases, and 4 bases had no gene match. Germline V lookup: CDR1 LGHNA, CDR2 YSLEER. This CDR3 comprises 13 residues. The CDR3 spells CASSPGQPYEQYF. CDR3 sequence (DNA): TGCGCCAGCAGCCCGGGACAGCCTTACGAGCAGTACTTC.

The rearrangement uses TRBV28 and TRBJ2-1; possibly TRBD1 for D (6 bases). V lost 1 base to trimming and J lost 8 bases, with 15 bases between them. The CDR3 covers 15 residues. Germline CDR1 reads MDHEN; CDR2 reads SYDVKM. CDR3 region: CASSLSGQLVDEQFF. CDR3 DNA sequence: TGTGCCAGCAGTTTATCGGGACAATTGGTCGATGAGCAGTTCTTC. Full variable domain (outside the CDR3, taken from reference TRBV28 and TRBJ2-1): DVKVTQSSRYLVKRTGEKVFLECVQDMDHENMFWYRQDPGLGLRLIYFSYDVKMKEKGDIPEGYSVSREKKERFSLILESASTNQTSMYLCASSLSGQLVDEQFFGPGTRLTVL.

The chain couples TRBV6-5 to TRBJ1-3, with 8 bases fitting TRBD1. The CDR3 sequence is 14 residues long. The junction had 3 bases not matched to a gene; V was cut back by 6 bases and J by 2 bases. In germline, CDR1 is MNHEY, CDR2 SVGAGI. In DNA, the CDR3 is TGTGCCAGCAGACCGACAGGGGCTGGAAACACCATATATTTT. As protein: CASRPTGAGNTIYF.